What follows are 19 T cell receptor beta chains derived from one specimen sequenced in a study of blood T cell repertoires in COVID-19. Assay: immunoSEQ multiplex PCR; the TCRdb copy retains only in-frame clones and omits some. This table holds 150,000 to 200,000 clones, approximately 87% found once. Sequenced input: peripheral blood. The receptors were sampled from a woman aged 18-30 years who had recovered from COVID-19.

In its sample, this clone was seen once. The chain is built from TRBV6-2 or TRBV6-3 and TRBJ1-2; D unclear. The CDR3 spans 16 residues. Deletions cut 0 bases from V and 4 bases from J, with 15 bases between. The germline CDR1 and CDR2 sequences are MNHEY and SVGEGT. CDR3 nucleotides: TGTGCCAGCAGTTACTCGAACGGGGAGAGAATCTATGGCTACACCTTC. Protein sequence: CASSYSNGERIYGYTF.

The chain joins TRBV18 to TRBJ2-2; 8 bases fit TRBD1. CDR1 is KGHSH, CDR2 LQKENI, per germline. The CDR3 totals 14 residues. J was trimmed by 4 bases and V by 3 bases; bases with no gene match: 1. CDR3 region: CASSPTGVTGELFF. In DNA, the CDR3 is TGTGCCAGCTCACCGACAGGGGTCACCGGGGAGCTGTTTTTT.

The J gene is TRBJ1-1, the V gene TRBV6-5; 10 bases agree with TRBD1. In germline, CDR1 is MNHEY, CDR2 SVGAGI. Trimming removed 5 bases from V and 10 bases from J; junction bases left unmatched: 7. This CDR3 region has 13 residues. Here the CDR3 reads CASSRGQGTTAFF. CDR3 bases: TGTGCCAGCAGTCGGGGACAGGGGACGACAGCTTTCTTT.

This clone was recorded a few times. J is TRBJ2-1 and V is TRBV19; a possible D gene is TRBD2 (6 bases). The V end lost 4 bases, the J end lost 3 bases, and 19 bases lay between the germline ends. CDR3 size: 17 residues. CDR1 LNHDA and CDR2 SQIVND come from the germline V gene (reference sequence). DNA of the CDR3: TGTGCCAGTAGTAGAACATTGACTAGAACAAGCTACAATGAGCAGTTCTTC. Its protein is CASSRTLTRTSYNEQFF.

V and J are TRBV7-9 and TRBJ2-7; 8 bases match TRBD1. Germline loops: CDR1 SEHNR, CDR2 FQNEAQ (reference sequence). CDR3 size: 17 residues. Germline trimming cut 4 bases from V and 7 bases from J; bases unmatched to any gene: 18. The CDR3 is CASSSLGRGQEVREQYF. In DNA form, the CDR3 reads TGTGCCAGCAGCTCCCTAGGCCGGGGACAGGAGGTTCGGGAGCAGTACTTC.

The chain is built from TRBV19 and TRBJ1-2; 11 bases line up with TRBD1. Germline V gene sequence: CDR1 LNHDA, CDR2 SQIVND (reference sequence). The V gene end was trimmed by 5 bases and the J gene end by 8 bases; junction bases not matched to a gene: 7. The CDR3 is made up of 14 amino acids. The CDR3 region is CASSPPGQGAGYTF. The CDR3 DNA follows: TGTGCCAGTAGTCCACCCGGACAGGGGGCAGGCTACACCTTC.

The chain recombines TRBV3-1 (or the pseudogene TRBV3-2) with TRBJ2-2, with TRBD2 as a possible D gene (6 bases). Per germline, CDR1 LGHDT and CDR2 YNNKEL (reference sequence). The CDR3 extends over 15 amino acids. Trimming pared 0 bases from V and 4 bases from J, leaving 9 bases between. The chain's CDR3 is CASSQERGFTGELFF. The CDR3 bases are TGTGCCAGCAGCCAAGAACGGGGGTTCACCGGGGAGCTGTTTTTT.

The chain is built from TRBV5-4 and TRBJ2-5; D gene unclear. V was shortened by 4 bases and J by 5 bases, with 9 bases between the two germline ends. Germline V CDR1 and CDR2: SGHNT, YYREEE (reference sequence). The CDR3 has 12 residues. CDR3 coding DNA: TGTGCCAGCAGCGTACACGGGGAGACCCAGTACTTC. Translated, it gives CASSVHGETQYF.

The chain carries TRBV5-4 and TRBJ2-5; TRBD2 matches at 9 bases. Germline CDR1 is SGHNT and CDR2 is YYREEE (reference sequence). CDR3 length equals 15 residues. The V segment lost 4 bases and the J segment 3 bases; nucleotides outside the gene matches: 7. The CDR3 here is CASSGGGGAKETQYF. CDR3 DNA: TGTGCCAGCAGCGGCGGGGGGGGAGCCAAAGAGACCCAGTACTTC. Using reference TRBV5-4 and TRBJ2-5 for the parts outside the CDR3, the full variable domain is ETGVTQSPTHLIKTRGQQVTLRCSSQSGHNTVSWYQQALGQGPQFIFQYYREEENGRGNFPPRFSGLQFPNYSSELNVNALELDDSALYLCASSGGGGAKETQYFGPGTRLLVL.

The rearrangement joins TRBV11-3 to TRBJ2-3; 11 nucleotides match TRBD1. Germline loops: CDR1 SGHNT, CDR2 YENEEA. The junction had 10 bases not matched to a gene; V was cut back by 4 bases and J by 1 base. This CDR3 contains 18 residues. CDR3 protein: CASSSSGTGGSRTDTQYF. For the CDR3, the DNA is TGTGCCAGCAGCTCATCCGGGACAGGGGGAAGCCGCACAGATACGCAGTATTTT.

The chain links TRBV5-4 to TRBJ1-6; D is perhaps TRBD1 (6 bases). This CDR3 has 17 amino acids. With 4 bases removed from V and 1 base from J, the gap between germline ends came to 15 bases. Germline loops: CDR1 SGHNT, CDR2 YYREEE (reference sequence). CDR3 sequence reads: CASSIGGGLSYNSPLHF. CDR3 in DNA: TGTGCCAGCAGCATAGGGGGAGGGTTGTCCTATAATTCACCCCTCCACTTT.

The J gene is TRBJ2-7, the V gene TRBV7-2; D may be TRBD2 (6 bases). This CDR3 has 15 amino acids. The germline V gene encodes CDR1 SGHTA and CDR2 FQGNSA. Trimming shortened V by 1 base and J by 0 bases, and 10 bases separated the two germline ends. CDR3 DNA: TGTGCCAGCAGCTTAGGACGGGGGAGCTCCTACGAGCAGTACGTC. This sequence encodes CASSLGRGSSYEQYV.

The V and J genes are TRBV6-1 and TRBJ1-2; the match to TRBD1 covers 7 bases. J gave up 6 bases and V 1 base, and 8 bases lay outside the gene matches. The CDR3 has 15 residues. CDR1 is MNHNS, CDR2 SASEGT, per germline. The CDR3 reads CASSEGGGGYDGYTF. The DNA for the CDR3 is TGTGCCAGCAGTGAAGGAGGGGGCGGGTACGATGGCTACACCTTC.

The rearrangement uses TRBV5-1 and TRBJ2-1, with D perhaps TRBD2 (6 bases). Germline V gene sequence: CDR1 SGHRS, CDR2 YFSETQ. Trimming removed 5 bases from V and 3 bases from J, with 12 bases in between. This CDR3 has 14 amino acids. The CDR3 coding sequence is TGCGCCAGCAGTATTGGCGGGGACTACAATGAGCAGTTCTTC. This gives the protein CASSIGGDYNEQFF.

This chain connects TRBV9 to TRBJ2-5; 8 bases map to TRBD2. The CDR3 sequence is 14 residues long. The V segment lost 0 bases and the J segment 6 bases; nucleotides outside the gene matches: 4. The V gene's germline CDR1 is SGDLS and CDR2 YYNGEE. Here the CDR3 reads CASSVGSGGQTQYF. In nucleotides, the CDR3 is TGTGCCAGCAGCGTAGGGTCGGGGGGGCAGACCCAGTACTTC.

The chain combines TRBV7-3 with TRBJ2-1; TRBD2 might be the D (5 bases). CDR1 SGHTA and CDR2 FQGTGA come from the germline V gene. Deletions cut 2 bases from V and 3 bases from J, with 14 bases between. This CDR3 region has 16 residues. The CDR3 DNA sequence: TGTGCCAGCAGCTTACAGCCGTCGGGGTTCTACAATGAGCAGTTCTTC. Its translation is CASSLQPSGFYNEQFF.

This clone was counted a few times. V is TRBV19 and J is TRBJ1-1, with no clear D. This CDR3 is 13 amino acids long. V shed 5 bases and J shed 0 bases, with 7 bases lying between them. Looked up from germline, CDR1 is LNHDA and CDR2 is SQIVND (reference sequence). DNA for the CDR3: TGTGCCAGTAGTTCTCTCCTGAACACTGAAGCTTTCTTT. Translated, it gives CASSSLLNTEAFF.

The chain is built from TRBV5-4 and TRBJ2-3, with D perhaps matching TRBD1 (6 bases). Per the germline V gene, CDR1 is SGHNT and CDR2 is YYREEE (reference sequence). CDR3 size: 14 residues. V shed 1 base and J shed 5 bases, with 11 bases lying between them. The chain's CDR3 is CASSLRGSGDTQYF. The CDR3 DNA reads as TGTGCCAGCAGCTTGAGGGGGTCGGGAGATACGCAGTATTTT.

This chain connects TRBV24-1 to TRBJ2-3, with no clear D. This CDR3 comprises 13 residues. Trimming removed 4 bases at V and 2 bases at J, with 6 bases between. Germline-derived CDR1 and CDR2 are KGHDR and SFDVKD. The CDR3 bases are TGTGCCACCAGTGAACCTAACACAGATACGCAGTATTTT. Encoded protein: CATSEPNTDTQYF.